These 13 T cell receptor beta chains were all obtained from the same sample, sequenced in a study of T cells in localized non-small cell lung cancer. Produced via immunoSEQ multiplex PCR; TCRdb's table is partial and in-frame only. The sample holds tens of thousands of clones, 81% seen once. Sample: peripheral blood mononuclear cells, taken before any cancer treatment. Receptors originate from a male donor older than 55 with stage II lung adenocarcinoma.

The rearrangement uses TRBV28 and TRBJ1-2, with a weak D call TRBD1 (6 bases). Trimming took 4 bases from V and 4 from J, leaving 10 bases between them. CDR3 length equals 13 residues. Germline-derived CDR1 and CDR2 are MDHEN and SYDVKM. The CDR3 DNA reads as TGTGCCAGCAGTTCCGACAGGTTCTATGGCTACACCTTC. It encodes CASSSDRFYGYTF.

The chain combines TRBV18 with TRBJ1-1; tentatively, D is TRBD1 (6 bases). V was pared by 3 bases and J by 0 bases, with 14 bases between. Germline lookup yields CDR1 KGHSH and CDR2 LQKENI. The CDR3 has 16 residues. CDR3 sequence (DNA): TGTGCCAGCTCACCGACGACAGGCAAGATGAACACTGAAGCTTTCTTT. Protein product: CASSPTTGKMNTEAFF.

Comment on this clone: Germline is not matched at one junction end, which may reflect a read error. The genes are TRBV15 and TRBJ1-3; 9 nucleotides agree with TRBD1. Germline V gene lookup returns CDR1 LNHNV and CDR2 YYDKDF (reference sequence). This CDR3 contains 15 residues. In nucleotides, the CDR3 is TGTGCCACCAGCAGAGGTCAAAACCCGGGACAGGGACATGAATTT. Amino acid sequence: CATSRGQNPGQGHEF. Full variable domain (rest looked up from reference TRBV15 and TRBJ1-3): DAMVIQNPRYQVTQFGKPVTLSCSQTLNHNVMYWYQQKSSQAPKLLFHYYDKDFNNEADTPDNFQSRRPNTSFCFLDIRSPGLGDTAMYLCATSRGQNPGQGHEFGEGSWLTVV.

V is TRBV5-1 and J is TRBJ2-7; D possibly corresponds to TRBD2 (6 bases). The CDR3 has 13 residues. Per germline, CDR1 SGHRS and CDR2 YFSETQ. The V end was cut by 1 base, the J end by 2 bases, with 7 bases between. Here the CDR3 reads CASSLTSTYEQYF. CDR3 DNA: TGCGCCAGCAGCTTGACTAGCACCTACGAGCAGTACTTC.

The chain carries TRBV29-1 and TRBJ2-2; D call uncertain. Germline V gene data show CDR1 as SQVTM and CDR2 as ANQGSEA. Trimming cost V 4 bases and J 1 base, with 10 bases left between them. The CDR3 length is 14 residues. CDR3 sequence reads: CSVGISGNTGELFF. CDR3 in DNA: TGCAGCGTTGGAATCTCGGGGAACACCGGGGAGCTGTTTTTT.

The rearrangement links TRBV5-1 to TRBJ1-1; D is unclear. The CDR3 is 12 amino acids. Per the germline V gene, CDR1 is SGHRS and CDR2 is YFSETQ. V lost 0 bases to trimming and J lost 4 bases, with 4 bases between them. CDR3 sequence reads: CASSLEGTEAFF. The CDR3 nucleotides read TGCGCCAGCAGCTTGGAGGGCACTGAAGCTTTCTTT.

The chain links TRBV19 to TRBJ2-2, with 7 bases that match TRBD2. Trimming cost V 7 bases and J 6 bases; bases outside gene matches: 8. Per the germline V gene, CDR1 is LNHDA and CDR2 is SQIVND (reference sequence). The CDR3 is 14 residues long. The CDR3 DNA reads TGTGCCAGTATGTCGCCGGGAGGCGCCGGGGAGCTGTTTTTT. Encoded protein: CASMSPGGAGELFF.

CDR3 protein: CAWAGYMNTEAFF. The CDR3 coding sequence is TGTGCCTGGGCGGGATACATGAACACTGAAGCTTTCTTT. This chain joins TRBV30 and TRBJ1-1; D gene unclear. The CDR3 is made up of 13 amino acids. Germline CDR1 is GTSNPN and CDR2 is SVGIG (reference sequence). V lost 5 bases and J lost 0, with 10 bases in between.

The V and J genes are TRBV18 and TRBJ1-1; no clear D gene. Germline loops: CDR1 KGHSH, CDR2 LQKENI. Trimming left V 3 bases short and J 2 bases short, with 16 bases between. CDR3 length: 16 residues. CDR3 nucleotides: TGTGCCAGCTCACCCCGGGTAGTTCAAGGTAACACTGAAGCTTTCTTT. Encoded protein: CASSPRVVQGNTEAFF. The full variable domain, in which reference TRBV18 and TRBJ1-1 provide the parts outside the CDR3, is NAGVMQNPRHLVRRRGQEARLRCSPMKGHSHVYWYRQLPEEGLKFMVYLQKENIIDESGMPKERFSAEFPKEGPSILRIQQVVRGDSAAYFCASSPRVVQGNTEAFFGQGTRLTVV.

This chain connects TRBV5-5 to TRBJ2-3; 10 bases are shared with TRBD1. The CDR3 consists of 16 residues. With V trimmed by 3 bases and J by 2 bases, 6 bases remained unmatched. Germline V CDR1 and CDR2: SGHKS, YYEKEE (reference sequence). CDR3: CASSSGQGGTTDTQYF. In nucleotides, the CDR3 is TGTGCCAGCAGCTCCGGACAGGGGGGAACCACAGATACGCAGTATTTT.

This CDR3 reads CASSALGGELFF. The CDR3 DNA reads TGTGCCAGCAGCGCACTAGGCGGGGAGCTGTTTTTT. The chain is built from TRBV9 and TRBJ2-2; possible D gene TRBD2, 5 bases. CDR1 SGDLS and CDR2 YYNGEE come from the germline V gene. CDR3 length: 12 residues. Trimming stripped 3 bases from V and 7 bases from J, with 7 bases between.

This clone showed up just once. J is TRBJ2-1 and V is TRBV2, with D possibly being TRBD2 (6 bases). Germline-derived CDR1 and CDR2 are SNHLY and FYNNEI. The CDR3 has 13 residues. Trimming pared 4 bases from V and 11 bases from J, leaving 15 bases between. The CDR3 nucleotides are TGTGCCAGCAGTGTAGGCAGGGAGGACCAGCAGTTCTTC. As protein: CASSVGREDQQFF.

In its sample, this clone was seen once. The chain employs TRBV5-1 and TRBJ1-1; D gene ambiguous. V was cut by 2 bases and J by 2 bases, with 16 bases left in between. Per germline, CDR1 SGHRS and CDR2 YFSETQ. The CDR3 has 16 amino acids. The CDR3 reads CASSFLGGGGNTEAFF. In nucleotides, the CDR3 is TGCGCCAGCAGCTTTCTGGGCGGAGGAGGAAACACTGAAGCTTTCTTT.